Listed here are 23 T cell receptor beta chains from one sample, sequenced in a study of T-cell reconstitution after alpha-beta-depleted transplantation in children. As it was prepared, the TCRbeta library received unique molecular identifiers. TCRdb reanalysed the PCR reads using MiXCR and keeps one entry per CDR3 protein. The profile shows a few hundred thousand distinct CDR3 sequences, 27% of them singletons. The sample consisted of PBMCs, taken before TCRalphabeta/CD19-depleted stem cell transplant. The receptors here all came from a boy younger than two with Wiskott-Aldrich syndrome, due to receive a stem cell transplant.

In DNA form, the CDR3 reads TGTGCCAGCTTCCGAGCTAGCGGGAACACCGGGGAGCTGTTTTTT. As protein: CASFRASGNTGELFF. The V call is TRBV18, the J call TRBJ2-2, with 7 bases matching TRBD2. CDR3 length equals 15 residues. Germline-derived CDR1 and CDR2 are KGHSH and LQKENI. The V segment lost 7 bases and the J segment 1 base; nucleotides outside the gene matches: 6.

V usage is TRBV10-3 and J usage is TRBJ1-5, with TRBD1 matching over 10 bases. V was clipped by 6 bases and J by 5 bases; unmatched bases: 7. The germline V gene encodes CDR1 ENHRY and CDR2 SYGVKD. The CDR3 runs 15 residues. In DNA form, the CDR3 reads TGTGCCATCAGGGCCGGGACAGGGGTGCATCAGCCCCAGCATTTT. Translation gives CAIRAGTGVHQPQHF.

This chain connects TRBV5-1 to TRBJ2-7; D may be TRBD1 (5 bases). This CDR3 is 13 amino acids long. The germline V and J ends were trimmed by 3 bases and 6 bases, with 13 bases remaining between them. Looked up from germline, CDR1 is SGHRS and CDR2 is YFSETQ. The CDR3: CASSSLPGLEQYF. In DNA, the CDR3 is TGCGCCAGCAGCTCCCTCCCAGGGCTCGAGCAGTACTTC.

This chain connects TRBV7-6 to TRBJ2-3; D is possibly TRBD1 or TRBD2 (6 bases each). Germline V gene data show CDR1 as SGHVS and CDR2 as FNYEAQ. The CDR3 consists of 20 residues. Trimming removed 3 bases from V and 1 base from J, with 26 bases in between. The CDR3 spells CASSFYPRTLGGWGTDTQYF. The CDR3 DNA follows: TGTGCCAGCAGCTTTTATCCCCGCACGCTGGGGGGCTGGGGCACAGATACGCAGTATTTT.

This clonotype has just a few counts. The V call is TRBV5-1, the J call TRBJ2-5; D tentatively reads TRBD1 or TRBD2 (6 bases each). Germline-derived CDR1 and CDR2 are SGHRS and YFSETQ. The CDR3 totals 14 residues. Deletions cut 4 bases from V and 4 bases from J, with 14 bases between. DNA of the CDR3: TGCGCCAGCAGCGAGAGGAGGGGGAGAGAGACCCAGTACTTC. Its protein is CASSERRGRETQYF.

The rearrangement links TRBV5-1 to TRBJ2-1; unclear D gene. In germline, CDR1 is SGHRS, CDR2 YFSETQ. This CDR3 region has 13 residues. V was clipped by 4 bases and J by 7 bases, with 12 bases between them. The CDR3 region has the DNA TGCGCCAGCAGCAACGAGGCGTGGAATGAGCAGTTCTTC. This encodes CASSNEAWNEQFF.

This rearrangement joins TRBV27 to TRBJ1-6, with 8 bases aligning to TRBD1. Trimming removed 7 bases from V and 2 bases from J; junction bases left unmatched: 7. This CDR3 spans 16 amino acids. CDR1 is MNHEY and CDR2 is SMNVEV in the germline V gene (reference sequence). This chain's CDR3 is CASTRGRGAYNSPLHF. The CDR3, as DNA: TGTGCCAGCACCAGGGGGCGCGGGGCCTATAATTCACCCCTCCACTTT.

V usage is TRBV29-1 and J usage is TRBJ2-1; no definite D call. The CDR3 is 12 residues long. Trimming removed 3 bases from V and 7 bases from J, with 10 bases in between. Looked up from germline, CDR1 is SQVTM and CDR2 is ANQGSEA. The CDR3 DNA sequence: TGCAGCGTTGATCCCGGGTTGAATGAGCAGTTCTTC. This codes for CSVDPGLNEQFF.

The gene calls are TRBV24-1 and TRBJ2-1; no firm D call. Trimming took 4 bases from V and 7 from J, leaving 16 bases between them. There are 15 residues in the CDR3. CDR1 KGHDR and CDR2 SFDVKD come from the germline V gene. The CDR3 sequence: CATSEGGSLMNEQFF. The CDR3 DNA follows: TGTGCCACCAGTGAGGGTGGTAGTTTAATGAATGAGCAGTTCTTC.

The V call is TRBV6-5, the J call TRBJ2-3; TRBD1 or TRBD2 may be the D gene (6 bases each). The CDR3 sequence is 15 residues long. Germline V gene data show CDR1 as MNHEY and CDR2 as SVGAGI. Trimming removed 4 bases at V and 1 base at J, with 12 bases between. The CDR3 is CASSSKGGRTDTQYF. CDR3 coding DNA: TGTGCCAGCAGTTCGAAGGGGGGTCGCACAGATACGCAGTATTTT.

This clonotype was found a few times. This chain uses TRBV6-1 with TRBJ2-3, with 13 bases matching TRBD2. This CDR3 region has 17 residues. Germline V CDR1 and CDR2: MNHNS, SASEGT. With 6 bases clipped from V and 0 bases from J, the junction kept 6 bases outside the gene matches. CDR3 region: CASSEGLAGPSTDTQYF. For the CDR3, the DNA is TGTGCCAGCAGCGAGGGACTAGCGGGACCTAGCACAGATACGCAGTATTTT.

Only a few counts were recorded for this clonotype. The CDR3 DNA reads TGTGCCACCAGTGATTTGTCTGCAAGCACAGATACGCAGTATTTT. Translating it yields CATSDLSASTDTQYF. The chain uses TRBV24-1 and TRBJ2-3; D not certain. V lost 0 bases, J lost 0 bases, and 6 bases lay in between. In germline, CDR1 is KGHDR, CDR2 SFDVKD. This CDR3 has 15 amino acids.

V gene TRBV5-1 combines with J gene TRBJ1-3; D possibly corresponds to TRBD1 (6 bases). Germline V gene data show CDR1 as SGHRS and CDR2 as YFSETQ. This CDR3 has 15 amino acids. V lost 2 bases and J 6 bases, leaving 15 bases between the germline ends. The CDR3 here is CASSLGGPPLNTIYF. The CDR3 coding sequence is TGCGCCAGCAGCTTAGGGGGGCCACCTCTAAACACCATATATTTT.

This clonotype occurred a few times. Here the CDR3 reads CASSLATPSYNEQFF. CDR3 sequence (DNA): TGCGCCAGCAGCTTGGCCACCCCCTCCTACAATGAGCAGTTCTTC. The J gene is TRBJ2-1, the V gene TRBV5-1; no clear D gene. Trimming took off 0 bases at V and 0 bases at J, with 7 bases between the two ends. This CDR3 contains 15 residues. The germline CDR1 and CDR2 sequences are SGHRS and YFSETQ.

This chain links TRBV7-2 with TRBJ2-5; TRBD2 matches at 9 bases. Per the germline V gene, CDR1 is SGHTA and CDR2 is FQGNSA. This CDR3 has 15 amino acids. V lost 2 bases to trimming and J lost 5 bases; unmatched junction nucleotides: 6. The CDR3 loop reads CASSLFLAGRETQYF. In nucleotides, the CDR3 is TGTGCCAGCAGCTTATTCCTAGCGGGAAGGGAGACCCAGTACTTC.

The rearrangement joins TRBV5-1 to TRBJ2-3; unclear D gene. Germline V gene data show CDR1 as SGHRS and CDR2 as YFSETQ. V lost 6 bases, J lost 6 bases, and 20 bases lay in between. CDR3 length: 15 amino acids. Here the CDR3 DNA reads TGCGCCAGCACCCTCAAAAGGCAGTTGTCCGATACGCAGTATTTT. This codes for CASTLKRQLSDTQYF.

Only a few counts were recorded for this clonotype. The V and J genes are TRBV6-5 and TRBJ1-4, with 8 bases aligning to TRBD1. Looked up from germline, CDR1 is MNHEY and CDR2 is SVGAGI. V was pared by 2 bases and J by 8 bases, with 7 bases of the junction left unmatched. CDR3 length: 15 amino acids. The CDR3 region is CASSYTDRVREKLFF. In DNA form, the CDR3 reads TGTGCCAGCAGTTACACGGACAGGGTGAGAGAAAAACTGTTTTTT.

The V and J genes are TRBV12-3 or TRBV12-4 and TRBJ1-5; D is unresolved. Trimming stripped 8 bases from V and 7 bases from J, with 12 bases between. The CDR3 has 12 residues. CDR3: CASGPVGQPQHF. The CDR3 DNA reads TGTGCCAGCGGCCCCGTCGGGCAGCCCCAGCATTTT.

This chain links TRBV27 with TRBJ2-3, with 13 bases identical to TRBD2. The length of the CDR3 is 14 residues. The germline CDR1 and CDR2 sequences are MNHEY and SMNVEV (reference sequence). The junction had 1 base not matched to a gene; V was cut back by 6 bases and J by 4 bases. The CDR3 sequence: CASRGLAGPDTQYF. CDR3 sequence (DNA): TGTGCCAGCAGGGGACTAGCGGGACCAGATACGCAGTATTTT.

The genes are TRBV29-1 and TRBJ1-2, with 10 bases lining up with TRBD1. This CDR3 has 15 amino acids. Germline trimming cut 2 bases from V and 4 bases from J; bases unmatched to any gene: 7. Germline values: CDR1 SQVTM, CDR2 ANQGSEA. CDR3 sequence: CSVEFWGQGTYGYTF. The CDR3 region has the DNA TGCAGCGTTGAATTTTGGGGACAGGGGACCTATGGCTACACCTTC.

This clonotype was found a few times. The chain links TRBV19 to TRBJ1-5; D ambiguous. V lost 3 bases and J lost 0, with 9 bases in between. The CDR3 has 15 amino acids. The germline V gene encodes CDR1 LNHDA and CDR2 SQIVND (reference sequence). CDR3 amino acids: CASSIDGFSNQPQHF. CDR3 coding DNA: TGTGCCAGTAGTATTGACGGATTTAGCAATCAGCCCCAGCATTTT.

This clonotype was seen a handful of times. The CDR3 DNA reads TGCGCCAGCAGCTTAGGGGGCCCCCCTTACGAGCAGTACTTC. It codes for CASSLGGPPYEQYF. The rearrangement links TRBV5-1 to TRBJ2-7; TRBD1 matches 7 bases. The CDR3 extends over 14 amino acids. The germline CDR1 and CDR2 sequences are SGHRS and YFSETQ. V was clipped by 2 bases and J by 4 bases; unmatched bases: 6.

This clonotype was detected a few times. The chain recombines TRBV6-1 with TRBJ2-5; D not certain. CDR1 is MNHNS, CDR2 SASEGT, per germline. The CDR3 is made up of 16 amino acids. Trimming took 5 bases from V and 10 from J, leaving 26 bases between them. CDR3 sequence (DNA): TGTGCCAGCAGTCCTCTACCGGGTCGAGTACTGCAGAGCCAGTACTTC. This sequence encodes CASSPLPGRVLQSQYF.